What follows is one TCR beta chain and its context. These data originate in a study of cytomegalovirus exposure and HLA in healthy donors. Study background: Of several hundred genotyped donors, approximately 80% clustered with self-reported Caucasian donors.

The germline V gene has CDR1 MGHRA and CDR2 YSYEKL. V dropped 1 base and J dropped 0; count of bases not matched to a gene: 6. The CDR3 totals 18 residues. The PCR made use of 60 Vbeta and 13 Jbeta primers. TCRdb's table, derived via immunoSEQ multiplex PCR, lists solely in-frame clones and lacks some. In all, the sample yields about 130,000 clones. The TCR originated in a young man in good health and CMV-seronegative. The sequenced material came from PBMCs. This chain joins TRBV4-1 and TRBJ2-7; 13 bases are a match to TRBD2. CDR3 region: CASSQVVRTSGSSYEQYF. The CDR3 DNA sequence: TGCGCCAGCAGCCAAGTGGTAAGGACTAGCGGGAGCTCCTACGAGCAGTACTTC.